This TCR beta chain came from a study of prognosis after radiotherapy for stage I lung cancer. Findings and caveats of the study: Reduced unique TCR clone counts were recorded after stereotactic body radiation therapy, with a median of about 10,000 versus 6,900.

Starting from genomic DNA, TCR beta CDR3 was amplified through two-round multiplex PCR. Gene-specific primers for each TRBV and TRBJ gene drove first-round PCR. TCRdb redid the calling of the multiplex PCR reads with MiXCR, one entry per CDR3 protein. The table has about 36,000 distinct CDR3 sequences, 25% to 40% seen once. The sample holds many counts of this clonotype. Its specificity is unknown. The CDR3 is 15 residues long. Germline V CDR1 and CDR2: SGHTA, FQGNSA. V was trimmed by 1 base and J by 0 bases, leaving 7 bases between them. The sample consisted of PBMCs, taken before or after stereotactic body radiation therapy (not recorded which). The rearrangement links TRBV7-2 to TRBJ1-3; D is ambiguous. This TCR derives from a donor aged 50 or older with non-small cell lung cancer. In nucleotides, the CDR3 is TGTGCCAGCAGCTTAGTAGGCGGCTCTGGAAACACCATATATTTT. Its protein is CASSLVGGSGNTIYF.